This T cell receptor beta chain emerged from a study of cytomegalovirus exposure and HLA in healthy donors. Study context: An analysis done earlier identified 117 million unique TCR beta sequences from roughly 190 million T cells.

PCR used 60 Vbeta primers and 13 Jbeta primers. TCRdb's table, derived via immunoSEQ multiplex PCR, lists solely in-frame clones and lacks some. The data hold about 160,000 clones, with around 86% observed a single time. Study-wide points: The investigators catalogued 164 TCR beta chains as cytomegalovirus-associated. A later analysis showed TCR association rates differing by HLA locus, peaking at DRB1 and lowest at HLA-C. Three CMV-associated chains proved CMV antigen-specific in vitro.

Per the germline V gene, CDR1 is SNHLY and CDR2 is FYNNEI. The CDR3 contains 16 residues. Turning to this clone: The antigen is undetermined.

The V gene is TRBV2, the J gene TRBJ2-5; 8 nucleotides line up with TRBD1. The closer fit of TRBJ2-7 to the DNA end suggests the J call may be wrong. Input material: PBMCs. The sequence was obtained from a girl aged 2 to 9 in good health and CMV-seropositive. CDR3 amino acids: CASSEQQTGEPYEQYF. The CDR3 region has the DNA TGTGCCAGCAGTGAGCAGCAGACAGGGGAACCCTACGAGCAGTACTTC.